This entry features one T cell receptor (beta chain) sequence. Only in-frame clones appear in the TCRdb table, and some are missing; sequencing was by immunoSEQ multiplex PCR. The profile shows tens of thousands of clones, about nine tenths of them singletons. This CDR3 is built from 16 residues. Germline assignment: CDR1 LNHDA and CDR2 SQIVND (reference sequence). Germline trimming cut 5 bases from V and 5 bases from J; bases unmatched to any gene: 10. These data originate in a study of T cell changes during pregnancy in multiple sclerosis. The TCR originated in a female donor with multiple sclerosis, enrolled in a pregnancy study. The rearrangement joins TRBV19 to TRBJ2-2; the match to TRBD1 covers 8 bases. The input for sequencing was peripheral blood, taken in the third trimester of pregnancy. CDR3 residues: CASSGGQGWFTGELFF. The CDR3 coding sequence is TGTGCCAGTAGTGGAGGACAGGGTTGGTTTACCGGGGAGCTGTTTTTT.